These 5 T cell receptor beta chains share one sample of origin, sequenced in a study of cytomegalovirus exposure and HLA in healthy donors. PCR primers comprised 60 Vbeta and 13 Jbeta primers. The repertoire was sequenced with immunoSEQ multiplex PCR; TCRdb's copy has only in-frame clones and lacks some. The data hold about 89,000 clones, with more than 65% observed a single time. Sequenced sample: PBMCs. All receptors derive from a man under 40 in good health and CMV-seronegative.

V and J are TRBV6-1 and TRBJ1-1, with 7 bases lining up with TRBD1. The CDR3 loop spans 14 amino acids. The germline V gene encodes CDR1 MNHNS and CDR2 SASEGT. J was trimmed by 2 bases and V by 6 bases; bases with no gene match: 6. The CDR3 loop is CASRISGGNTEAFF. DNA of the CDR3: TGTGCCAGCAGGATATCAGGGGGAAACACTGAAGCTTTCTTT.

V and J are TRBV4-1 and TRBJ2-1; the match to TRBD1 covers 11 bases. Trimming cost V 1 base and J 5 bases; bases outside gene matches: 7. Germline CDR1 MGHRA, CDR2 YSYEKL. This CDR3 is built from 17 residues. The CDR3 here is CASSQGAGQGEDNEQFF. The CDR3 nucleotides are TGCGCCAGCAGCCAAGGCGCGGGACAGGGGGAGGACAATGAGCAGTTCTTC.

The chain combines TRBV10-3 with TRBJ2-1; the match to TRBD2 covers 7 bases. This CDR3 is built from 13 residues. V trimming: 10 bases; J trimming: 5 bases; junction bases outside the gene matches: 8. Germline CDR1 is ENHRY and CDR2 is SYGVKD. This CDR3 reads CATQGGGHNEQFF. In DNA, the CDR3 is TGTGCCACCCAGGGCGGGGGACACAATGAGCAGTTCTTC.

The J gene is TRBJ1-1, the V gene TRBV7-9; unclear D gene. Germline V CDR1 and CDR2: SEHNR, FQNEAQ (reference sequence). The CDR3 length is 13 residues. The V gene lost 3 bases and the J gene lost 3 bases, with 8 bases spanning the gap. The CDR3 protein is CASSLVPDTEAFF. CDR3 nucleotides: TGTGCCAGCAGCTTGGTACCGGACACTGAAGCTTTCTTT.

The chain links TRBV25-1 to TRBJ1-1; no definite D call. The CDR3 runs 12 residues. Germline V gene lookup returns CDR1 MGHDK and CDR2 SYGVNS. Trimming took off 10 bases at V and 0 bases at J, with 9 bases between the two ends. The DNA of the CDR3 is TGTGCCACCGGGAACTTGAACACTGAAGCTTTCTTT. Protein: CATGNLNTEAFF.